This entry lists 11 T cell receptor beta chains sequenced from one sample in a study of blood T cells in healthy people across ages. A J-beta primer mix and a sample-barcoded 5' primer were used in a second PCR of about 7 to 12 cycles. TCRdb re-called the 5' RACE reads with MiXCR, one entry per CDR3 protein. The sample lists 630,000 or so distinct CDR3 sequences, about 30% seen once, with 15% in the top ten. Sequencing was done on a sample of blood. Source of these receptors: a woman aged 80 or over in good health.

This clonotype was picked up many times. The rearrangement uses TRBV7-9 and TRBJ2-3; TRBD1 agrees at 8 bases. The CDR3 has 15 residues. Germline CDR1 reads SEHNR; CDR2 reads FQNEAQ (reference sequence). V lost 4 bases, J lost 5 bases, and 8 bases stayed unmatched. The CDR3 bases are TGTGCCAGCAGCTCCTGGACAGGGATCGGAGATACGCAGTATTTT. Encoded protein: CASSSWTGIGDTQYF.

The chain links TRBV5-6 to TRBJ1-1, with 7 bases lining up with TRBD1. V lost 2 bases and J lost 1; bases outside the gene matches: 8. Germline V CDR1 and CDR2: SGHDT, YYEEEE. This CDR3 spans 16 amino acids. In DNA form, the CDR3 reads TGTGCCAGCAGCTTTAGGGGGCCCTCCCGGAACACTGAAGCTTTCTTT. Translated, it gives CASSFRGPSRNTEAFF.

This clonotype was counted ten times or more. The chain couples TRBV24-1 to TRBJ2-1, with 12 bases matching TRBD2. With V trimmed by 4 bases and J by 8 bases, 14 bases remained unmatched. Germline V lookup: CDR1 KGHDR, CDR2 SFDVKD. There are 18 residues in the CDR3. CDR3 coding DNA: TGTGCCACCAGTGACCCGCGGAGGGCTAGCGGGGGGGCGGATGAGCAGTTCTTC. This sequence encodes CATSDPRRASGGADEQFF.

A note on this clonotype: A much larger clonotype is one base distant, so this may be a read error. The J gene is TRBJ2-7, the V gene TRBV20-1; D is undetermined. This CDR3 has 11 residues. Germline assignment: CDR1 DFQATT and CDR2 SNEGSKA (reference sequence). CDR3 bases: TGCAGGGCTATGGAGAGTTACGAGCAGTACTTC. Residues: CRAMESYEQYF.

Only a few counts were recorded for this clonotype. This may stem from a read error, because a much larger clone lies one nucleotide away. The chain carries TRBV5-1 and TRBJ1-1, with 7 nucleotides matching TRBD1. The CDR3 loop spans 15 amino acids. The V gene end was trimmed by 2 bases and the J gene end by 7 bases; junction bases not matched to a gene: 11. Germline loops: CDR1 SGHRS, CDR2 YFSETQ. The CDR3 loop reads CASSLRQGGGGEAFF. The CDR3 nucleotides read TGCGCCAGCAGCTTAAGACAGGGAGGTGGTGGTGAAGCTTTCTTT.

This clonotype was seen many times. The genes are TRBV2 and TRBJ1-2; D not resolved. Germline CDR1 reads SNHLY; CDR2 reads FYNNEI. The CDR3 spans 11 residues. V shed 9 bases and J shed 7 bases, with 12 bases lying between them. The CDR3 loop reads CARRNPSGYTF. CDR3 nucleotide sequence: TGTGCCAGACGGAACCCCAGTGGCTACACCTTC.

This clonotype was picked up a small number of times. Here the CDR3 DNA reads TGTGCCAGCAGCGTACTGGCAGGCAGGGATTATAATTCACCCCTCCACTTT. Translation gives CASSVLAGRDYNSPLHF. This chain joins TRBV9 and TRBJ1-6; a possible D gene is TRBD1 (5 bases). Germline CDR1 is SGDLS and CDR2 is YYNGEE. This CDR3 is built from 17 residues. The V end was cut by 1 base, the J end by 4 bases, with 15 bases between.

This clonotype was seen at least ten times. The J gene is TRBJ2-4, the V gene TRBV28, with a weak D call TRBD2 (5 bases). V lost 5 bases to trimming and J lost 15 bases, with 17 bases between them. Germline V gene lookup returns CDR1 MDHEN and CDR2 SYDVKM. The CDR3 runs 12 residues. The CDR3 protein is CASSPWGDSMYF. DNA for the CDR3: TGTGCCAGCAGTCCCTGGGGAGATTCGATGTACTTC.

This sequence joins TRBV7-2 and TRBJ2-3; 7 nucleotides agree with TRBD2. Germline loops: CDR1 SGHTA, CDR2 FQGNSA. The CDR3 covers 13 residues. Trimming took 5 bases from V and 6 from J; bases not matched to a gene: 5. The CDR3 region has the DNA TGTGCCAGCAGCGGGAGGGATGGGGATACGCAGTATTTT. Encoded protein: CASSGRDGDTQYF.

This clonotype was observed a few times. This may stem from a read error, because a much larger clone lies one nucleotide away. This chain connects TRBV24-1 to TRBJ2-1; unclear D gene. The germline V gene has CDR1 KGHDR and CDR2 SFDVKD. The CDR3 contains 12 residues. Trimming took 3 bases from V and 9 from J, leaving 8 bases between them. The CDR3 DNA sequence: TGTGCCACCAGTGATCCCCGTTCTGAGCAGTTCTTC. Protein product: CATSDPRSEQFF.

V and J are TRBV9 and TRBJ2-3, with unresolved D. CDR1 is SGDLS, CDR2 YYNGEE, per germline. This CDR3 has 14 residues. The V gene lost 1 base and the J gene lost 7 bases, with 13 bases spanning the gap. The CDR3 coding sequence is TGTGCCAGCAGCGTACGGTCGGACGGCAATACGCAGTATTTT. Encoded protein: CASSVRSDGNTQYF. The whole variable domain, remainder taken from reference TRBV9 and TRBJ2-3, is DSGVTQTPKHLITATGQRVTLRCSPRSGDLSVYWYQQSLDQGLQFLIQYYNGEERAKGNILERFSAQQFPDLHSELNLSSLELGDSALYFCASSVRSDGNTQYFGPGTRLTVL.